This TCR beta chain is from a study of technical replicates of blood from a handful of donors. Clones were sequenced by immunoSEQ multiplex PCR, and TCRdb holds only the in-frame ones, with some missing. Of over 80,000 clones in the sample, approximately 96% are singletons; the top ten hold approximately 0.33%. Germline V CDR1 and CDR2: MGHRA, YSYEKL. The CDR3 runs 14 residues. The V end lost 4 bases, the J end lost 8 bases, and 15 bases lay between the germline ends. Material: T cells isolated from PBMCs. The chain employs TRBV4-1 and TRBJ2-1, with D possibly matching TRBD2 (5 bases). This receptor was taken from a human donor in good health. CDR3 nucleotides: TGCGCCAGCAGCCGCCCTACTAGAGTCGATGAGCAGTTCTTC. This encodes CASSRPTRVDEQFF.